The sequence of this TCR beta chain was determined in a study of cytomegalovirus exposure and HLA in healthy donors. Comments on this clone: The antigen remains unidentified.

Study-level results: Donors belonging to an Asian-associated ancestry cluster reportedly showed fewer N-insertions in productive TCRs than the roughly 670-donor mean, according to what a later analysis found. As a later analysis revealed, most CMV-associated TCR beta chains appeared HLA-restricted. The study recorded more than 150 TCR beta chains that were cytomegalovirus-associated.

In germline, CDR1 is MGHRA, CDR2 YSYEKL. The CDR3 runs 14 residues. Trimming shortened V by 3 bases and J by 4 bases, and 10 bases separated the two germline ends. The PCR had 60 Vbeta and 13 Jbeta primers. The repertoire was sequenced with immunoSEQ multiplex PCR; TCRdb's copy has only in-frame clones and lacks some. The sample table sets out 60,000 to 85,000 clones. Sequencing was done on a sample of PBMCs. This TCR was sampled from a middle-aged man in good health and CMV-seropositive. The gene calls are TRBV4-1 and TRBJ2-1, with a weak D call TRBD1 (5 bases). Here the CDR3 reads CASSQRDSYNEQFF. As DNA, the CDR3 is TGCGCCAGCAGCCAGAGAGACAGTTACAATGAGCAGTTCTTC.